This TCR beta chain was captured in a study of regulatory T cells in long-lasting Graves disease. There are many counts of this clonotype. Per the germline V gene, CDR1 is SGHDT and CDR2 is YYEEEE. The CDR3 is made up of 13 amino acids. The ends were cut back, 4 bases at V and 5 bases at J, with 12 bases in the middle. Library construction for TCR beta used iRepertoire HTBI primers and Arm-PCR of CDR3 regions. TCRdb reprocessed the multiplex PCR reads via MiXCR and lists one record per CDR3 protein. The sample records roughly 610,000 distinct CDR3 sequences, around 15% being singletons. The time point was: newly diagnosed GD, antithyroid drugs for less than 3 months. Following extraction of RNA from PBMCs, that RNA was used to make the TCR library. These data also featured in a second study, about T cells in Graves' hyperthyroidism and ophthalmopathy.

This clonotype was sampled from a man between 18 and 29 years old with Graves disease. Specimen: peripheral blood mononuclear cells (PBMCs), collected at new diagnosis, from a patient treated with antithyroid drugs. J is TRBJ1-1 and V is TRBV5-6; D might be TRBD1 (5 bases). The CDR3 protein is CASSGGTGTEAFF. The CDR3 DNA sequence: TGTGCCAGCAGCGGGGGGACTGGGACTGAAGCTTTCTTT.